This TCR beta chain was captured by sequencing in a study of blood T cell repertoires in COVID-19. Study as a whole: Sites in the United States, Italy and Spain provided acute and convalescent COVID-19 samples. Nucleic acid was either cDNA or gDNA, and it came from T cells, B-cell-depleted T cells, or PBMCs.

Trimming took off 0 bases at V and 4 bases at J, with 7 bases between the two ends. This CDR3 contains 14 residues. Looked up from germline, CDR1 is MNHEY and CDR2 is SMNVEV (reference sequence). As handled by the study authors: Amplification of reference gene primers was used by the study to estimate nucleated cell counts. TCRdb keeps only in-frame clones here, not all; method: immunoSEQ multiplex PCR. V, J and clone size were drawn from that table, and D and trimming were deduced from the DNA. The sample lists about 150,000 clones; 70% to 90% were seen once. The origin of this receptor is a woman aged 70-85 years with acute or convalescent COVID-19. The V call is TRBV27, the J call TRBJ2-1; D remains ambiguous. Sequenced material: peripheral blood. CDR3 bases: TGTGCCAGCAGTTTATCGTACGGGTACAATGAGCAGTTCTTC. Protein product: CASSLSYGYNEQFF.